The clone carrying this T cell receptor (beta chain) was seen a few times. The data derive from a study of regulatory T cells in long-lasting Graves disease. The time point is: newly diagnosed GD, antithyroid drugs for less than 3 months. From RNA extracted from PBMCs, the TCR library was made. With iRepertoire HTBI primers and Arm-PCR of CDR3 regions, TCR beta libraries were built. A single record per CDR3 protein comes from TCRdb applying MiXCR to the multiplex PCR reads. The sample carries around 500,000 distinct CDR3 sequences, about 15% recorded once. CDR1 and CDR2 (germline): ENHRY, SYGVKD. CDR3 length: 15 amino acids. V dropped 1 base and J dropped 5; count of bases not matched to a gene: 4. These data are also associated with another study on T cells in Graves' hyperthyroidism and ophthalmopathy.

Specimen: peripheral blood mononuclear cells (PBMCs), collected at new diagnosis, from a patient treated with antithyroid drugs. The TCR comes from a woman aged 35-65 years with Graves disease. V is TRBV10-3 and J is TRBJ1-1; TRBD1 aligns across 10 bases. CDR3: CAISEFGTGATEAFF. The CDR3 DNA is TGTGCCATCAGTGAGTTTGGGACAGGGGCGACTGAAGCTTTCTTT.